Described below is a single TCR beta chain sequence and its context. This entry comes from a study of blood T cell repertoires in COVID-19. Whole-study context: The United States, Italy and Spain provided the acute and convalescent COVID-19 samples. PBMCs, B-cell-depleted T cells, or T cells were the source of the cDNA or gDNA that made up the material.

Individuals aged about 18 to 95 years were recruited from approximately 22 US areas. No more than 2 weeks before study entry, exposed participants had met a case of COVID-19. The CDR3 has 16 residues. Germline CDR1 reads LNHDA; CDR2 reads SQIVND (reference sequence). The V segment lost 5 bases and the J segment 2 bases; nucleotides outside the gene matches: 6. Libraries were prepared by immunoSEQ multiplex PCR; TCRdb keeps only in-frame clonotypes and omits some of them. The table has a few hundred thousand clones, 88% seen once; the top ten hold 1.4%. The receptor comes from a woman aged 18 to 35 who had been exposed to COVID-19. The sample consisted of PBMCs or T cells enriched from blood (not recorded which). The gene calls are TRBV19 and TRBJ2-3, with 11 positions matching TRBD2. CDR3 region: CASSVVAGGTTDTQYF. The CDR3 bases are TGTGCCAGTAGTGTCGTAGCGGGAGGGACCACAGATACGCAGTATTTT.